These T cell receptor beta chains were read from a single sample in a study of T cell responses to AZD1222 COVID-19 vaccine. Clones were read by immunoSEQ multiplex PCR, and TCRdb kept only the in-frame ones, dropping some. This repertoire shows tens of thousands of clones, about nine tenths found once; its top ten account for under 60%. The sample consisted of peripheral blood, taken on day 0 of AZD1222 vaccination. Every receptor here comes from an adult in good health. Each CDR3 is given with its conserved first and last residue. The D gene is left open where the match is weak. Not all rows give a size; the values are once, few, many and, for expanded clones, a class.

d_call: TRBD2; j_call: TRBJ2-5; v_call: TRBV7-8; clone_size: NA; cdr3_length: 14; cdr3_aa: CASSQTSDQETQYF; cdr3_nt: TGTGCCAGCAGCCAGACTAGCGACCAAGAGACCCAGTACTTC
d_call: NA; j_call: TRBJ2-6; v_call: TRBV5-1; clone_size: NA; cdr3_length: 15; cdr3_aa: CASSTTGTGANVLTF; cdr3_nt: TGCGCCAGCAGCACGACAGGTACTGGGGCCAACGTCCTGACTTTC
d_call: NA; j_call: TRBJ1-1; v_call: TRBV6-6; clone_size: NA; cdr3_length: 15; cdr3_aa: CASSYSDGLNTEAFF; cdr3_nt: TGTGCCAGCAGTTACTCGGACGGGCTGAACACTGAAGCTTTCTTT
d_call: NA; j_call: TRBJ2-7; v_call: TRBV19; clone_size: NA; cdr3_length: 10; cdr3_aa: CAIGGYEQYF; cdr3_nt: TGTGCCATAGGGGGCTACGAGCAGTACTTC
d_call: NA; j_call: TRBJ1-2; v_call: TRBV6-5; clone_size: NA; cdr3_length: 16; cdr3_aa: CASSYSGQVPSYGYTF; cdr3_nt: TGTGCCAGCAGTTACTCAGGCCAGGTGCCCTCCTATGGCTACACCTTC
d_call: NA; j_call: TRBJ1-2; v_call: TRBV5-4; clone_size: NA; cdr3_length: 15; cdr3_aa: CASSLKGVGYYGYTF; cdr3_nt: TGTGCCAGCAGCTTGAAGGGGGTCGGGTACTATGGCTACACCTTC
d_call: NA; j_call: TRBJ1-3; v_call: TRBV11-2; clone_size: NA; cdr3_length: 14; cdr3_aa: CASSPRGTGNTIYF; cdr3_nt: TGTGCCAGCAGCCCCCGGGGGACCGGAAACACCATATATTTT
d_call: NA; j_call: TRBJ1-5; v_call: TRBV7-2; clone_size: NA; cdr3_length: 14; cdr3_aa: CASSLGGVPQPQHF; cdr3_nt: TGTGCCAGCAGCTTAGGAGGGGTACCTCAGCCCCAGCATTTT
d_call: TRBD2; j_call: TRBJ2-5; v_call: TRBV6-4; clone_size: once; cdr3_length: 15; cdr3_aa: CASSPGLADSETQYF; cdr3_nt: TGTGCCAGCAGTCCGGGACTAGCGGATTCGGAGACCCAGTACTTC
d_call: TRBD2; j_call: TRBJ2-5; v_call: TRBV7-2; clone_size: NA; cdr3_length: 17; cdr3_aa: CASSLERLAGGQETQYF; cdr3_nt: TGTGCCAGCAGCTTAGAGAGACTAGCGGGGGGGCAAGAGACCCAGTACTTC
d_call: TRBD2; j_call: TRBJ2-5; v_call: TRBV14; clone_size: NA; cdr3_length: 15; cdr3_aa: CASSPGLAVQETQYF; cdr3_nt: TGTGCCAGCAGCCCGGGACTAGCGGTGCAAGAGACCCAGTACTTC
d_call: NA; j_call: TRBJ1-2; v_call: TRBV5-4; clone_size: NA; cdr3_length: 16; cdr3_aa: CASRGIGQSSLGGYTF; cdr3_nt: TGTGCCAGCAGGGGGATAGGGCAGTCTTCCCTAGGTGGCTACACCTTC
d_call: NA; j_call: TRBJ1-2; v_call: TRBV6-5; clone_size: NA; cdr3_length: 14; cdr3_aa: CASSYITGDYGYTF; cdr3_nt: TGTGCCAGCAGTTACATCACAGGCGACTATGGCTACACCTTC
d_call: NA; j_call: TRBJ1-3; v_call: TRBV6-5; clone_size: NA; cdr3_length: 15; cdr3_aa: CASSLTDNSGNTIYF; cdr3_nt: TGTGCCAGCAGTCTGACTGACAACTCTGGAAACACCATATATTTT
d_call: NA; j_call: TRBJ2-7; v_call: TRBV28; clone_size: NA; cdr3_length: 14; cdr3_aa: CASSAPPGHYEQYF; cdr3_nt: TGTGCCAGCAGCGCCCCCCCGGGTCACTACGAGCAGTACTTC
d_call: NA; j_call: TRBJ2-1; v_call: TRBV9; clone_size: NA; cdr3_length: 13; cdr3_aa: CASSVDRPNEQFF; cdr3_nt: TGTGCCAGCAGCGTAGATCGGCCAAATGAGCAGTTCTTC
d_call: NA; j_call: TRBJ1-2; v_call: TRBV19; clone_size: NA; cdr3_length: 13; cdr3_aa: CASSMASYYGYTF; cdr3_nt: TGTGCCAGTAGTATGGCGTCCTACTATGGCTACACCTTC
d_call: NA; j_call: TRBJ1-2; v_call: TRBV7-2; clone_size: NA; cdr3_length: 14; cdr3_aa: CASSLAPRGGGYTF; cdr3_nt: TGTGCCAGCAGCTTAGCGCCCCGAGGAGGAGGCTACACCTTC
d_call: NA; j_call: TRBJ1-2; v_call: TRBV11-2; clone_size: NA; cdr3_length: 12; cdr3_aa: CASSLGSYGYTF; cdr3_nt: TGTGCCAGCAGCTTAGGCAGCTATGGCTACACCTTC
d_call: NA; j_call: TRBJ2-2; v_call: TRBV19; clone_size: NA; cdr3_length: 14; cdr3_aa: CASSIAGAAGELFF; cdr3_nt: TGTGCCAGTAGTATAGCAGGGGCGGCCGGGGAGCTGTTTTTT
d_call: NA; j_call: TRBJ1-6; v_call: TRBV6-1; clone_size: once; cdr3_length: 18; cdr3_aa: CASSEAHAGASYNSPLHF; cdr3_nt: TGTGCCAGCAGTGAAGCGCATGCAGGGGCTTCATATAATTCACCCCTCCACTTT
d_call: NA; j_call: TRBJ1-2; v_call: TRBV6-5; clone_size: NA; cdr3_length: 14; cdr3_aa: CASSLDIRYYGYTF; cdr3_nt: TGTGCCAGCAGCCTTGATATCCGATACTATGGCTACACCTTC
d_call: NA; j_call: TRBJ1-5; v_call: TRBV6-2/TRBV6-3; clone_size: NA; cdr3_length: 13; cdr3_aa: CASTPRPSQPQHF; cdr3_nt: TGTGCCAGCACCCCACGCCCCAGTCAGCCCCAGCATTTT
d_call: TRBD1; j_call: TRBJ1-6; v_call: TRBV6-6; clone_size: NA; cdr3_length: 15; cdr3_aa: CASTSFGQGNSPLHF; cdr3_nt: TGTGCCAGCACTTCCTTTGGACAGGGCAATTCACCCCTCCACTTT
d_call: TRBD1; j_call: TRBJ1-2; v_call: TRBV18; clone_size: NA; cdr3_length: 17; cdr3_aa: CASSPETGGAKGYGYTF; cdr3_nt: TGTGCCAGCTCACCTGAGACAGGGGGCGCAAAAGGCTATGGCTACACCTTC
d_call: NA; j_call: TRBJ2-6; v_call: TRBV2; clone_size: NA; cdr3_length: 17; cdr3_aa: CASSESSQNSGANVLTF; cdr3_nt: TGTGCCAGCAGTGAATCCTCCCAGAACTCTGGGGCCAACGTCCTGACTTTC
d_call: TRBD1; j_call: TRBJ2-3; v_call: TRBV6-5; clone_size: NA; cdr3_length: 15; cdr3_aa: CASSPDRGSVDTQYF; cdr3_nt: TGTGCCAGCAGTCCGGACAGGGGGTCAGTAGATACGCAGTATTTT
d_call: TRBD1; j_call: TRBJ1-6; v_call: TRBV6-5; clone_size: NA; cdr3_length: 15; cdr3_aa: CASSPTGFGNSPLHF; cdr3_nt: TGTGCCAGCAGCCCGACAGGGTTTGGTAATTCACCCCTCCACTTT
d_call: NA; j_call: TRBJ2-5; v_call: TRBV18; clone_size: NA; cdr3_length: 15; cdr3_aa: CASSPERQKQETQYF; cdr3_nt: TGTGCCAGCTCACCAGAGCGCCAGAAGCAAGAGACCCAGTACTTC
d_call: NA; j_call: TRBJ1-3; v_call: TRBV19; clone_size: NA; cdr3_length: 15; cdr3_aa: CAIRTGGQSGNTIYF; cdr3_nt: TGTGCCATCCGGACTGGCGGACAATCTGGAAACACCATATATTTT
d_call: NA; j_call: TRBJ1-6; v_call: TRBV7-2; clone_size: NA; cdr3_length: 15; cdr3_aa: CASSLGWLLDSPLHF; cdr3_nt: TGTGCCAGCAGCTTAGGATGGCTCCTGGATTCACCCCTCCACTTT
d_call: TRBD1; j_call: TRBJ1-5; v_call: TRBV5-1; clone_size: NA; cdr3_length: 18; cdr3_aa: CASSPTGQGAGSNQPQHF; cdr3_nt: TGCGCCAGCAGCCCCACCGGACAGGGGGCTGGAAGCAATCAGCCCCAGCATTTT
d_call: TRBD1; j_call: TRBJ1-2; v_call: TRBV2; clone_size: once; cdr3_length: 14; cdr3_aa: CASSLDRGNYGYTF; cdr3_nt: TGTGCCAGCAGTTTAGACAGGGGAAACTATGGCTACACCTTC
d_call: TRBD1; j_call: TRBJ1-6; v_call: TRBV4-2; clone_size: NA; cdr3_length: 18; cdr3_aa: CASSQETGGTSYNSPLHF; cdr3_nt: TGTGCCAGCAGCCAAGAGACAGGGGGGACCTCCTATAATTCACCCCTCCACTTT
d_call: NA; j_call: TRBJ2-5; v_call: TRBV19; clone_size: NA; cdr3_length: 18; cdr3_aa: CASSIGNMRDPYQETQYF; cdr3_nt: TGTGCCAGTAGTATTGGAAATATGAGGGACCCGTACCAAGAGACCCAGTACTTC
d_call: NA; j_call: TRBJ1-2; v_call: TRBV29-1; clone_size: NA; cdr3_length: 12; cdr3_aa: CSVEGHPYGYTF; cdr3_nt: TGCAGCGTTGAGGGGCATCCTTATGGCTACACCTTC
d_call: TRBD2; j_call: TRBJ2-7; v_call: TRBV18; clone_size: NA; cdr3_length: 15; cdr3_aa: CASSPPAGLAREQYF; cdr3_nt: TGTGCCAGCTCACCACCCGCAGGACTAGCGCGCGAGCAGTACTTC
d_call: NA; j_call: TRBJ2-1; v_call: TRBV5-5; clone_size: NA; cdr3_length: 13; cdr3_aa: CASSPGPSDEQFF; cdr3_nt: TGTGCCAGCAGCCCCGGGCCCTCCGATGAGCAGTTCTTC
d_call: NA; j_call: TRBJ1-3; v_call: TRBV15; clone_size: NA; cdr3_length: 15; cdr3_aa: CATSRDGDSGNTIYF; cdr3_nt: TGTGCCACCAGCAGAGATGGAGACTCTGGAAACACCATATATTTT
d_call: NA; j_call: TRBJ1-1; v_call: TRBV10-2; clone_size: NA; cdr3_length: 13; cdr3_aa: CASGPTAPGGAFF; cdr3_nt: TGCGCCAGCGGACCGACCGCGCCCGGCGGGGCTTTCTTT
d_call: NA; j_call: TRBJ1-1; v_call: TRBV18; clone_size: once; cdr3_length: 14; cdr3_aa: CASSLGRKNTEAFF; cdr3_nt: TGTGCCAGCTCGCTGGGACGAAAGAACACTGAAGCTTTCTTT
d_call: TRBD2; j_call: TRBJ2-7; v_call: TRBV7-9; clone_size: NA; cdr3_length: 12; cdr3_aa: CASSVGLYEQYF; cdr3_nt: TGTGCCAGCAGCGTGGGACTATACGAGCAGTACTTC
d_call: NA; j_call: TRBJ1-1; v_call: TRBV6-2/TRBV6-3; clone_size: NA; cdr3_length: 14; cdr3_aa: CASSYSGMNTEAFF; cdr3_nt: TGTGCCAGCAGTTACAGTGGAATGAACACTGAAGCTTTCTTT
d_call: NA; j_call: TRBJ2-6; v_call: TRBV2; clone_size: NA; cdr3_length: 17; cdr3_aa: CASSETTFRSGANVLTF; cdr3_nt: TGTGCCAGCAGTGAAACCACATTCCGATCTGGGGCCAACGTCCTGACTTTC
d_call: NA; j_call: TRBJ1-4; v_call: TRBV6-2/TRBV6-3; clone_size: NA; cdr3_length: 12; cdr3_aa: CASSQPTEKLFF; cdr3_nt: TGTGCCAGCAGTCAACCCACTGAAAAACTGTTTTTT
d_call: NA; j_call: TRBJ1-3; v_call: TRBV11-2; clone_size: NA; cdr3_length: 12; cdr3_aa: CASSQSVNTIYF; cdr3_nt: TGTGCCAGCAGCCAGTCAGTAAACACCATATATTTT
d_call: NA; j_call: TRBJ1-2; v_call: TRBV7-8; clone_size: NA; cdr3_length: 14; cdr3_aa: CASSLTAGTEGYTF; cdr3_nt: TGTGCCAGCAGCTTAACCGCAGGGACGGAAGGCTACACCTTC
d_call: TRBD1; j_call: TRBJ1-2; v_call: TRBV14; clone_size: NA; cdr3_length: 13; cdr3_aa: CASSRDRGYGYTF; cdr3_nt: TGTGCCAGCAGCCGAGACAGGGGGTATGGCTACACCTTC